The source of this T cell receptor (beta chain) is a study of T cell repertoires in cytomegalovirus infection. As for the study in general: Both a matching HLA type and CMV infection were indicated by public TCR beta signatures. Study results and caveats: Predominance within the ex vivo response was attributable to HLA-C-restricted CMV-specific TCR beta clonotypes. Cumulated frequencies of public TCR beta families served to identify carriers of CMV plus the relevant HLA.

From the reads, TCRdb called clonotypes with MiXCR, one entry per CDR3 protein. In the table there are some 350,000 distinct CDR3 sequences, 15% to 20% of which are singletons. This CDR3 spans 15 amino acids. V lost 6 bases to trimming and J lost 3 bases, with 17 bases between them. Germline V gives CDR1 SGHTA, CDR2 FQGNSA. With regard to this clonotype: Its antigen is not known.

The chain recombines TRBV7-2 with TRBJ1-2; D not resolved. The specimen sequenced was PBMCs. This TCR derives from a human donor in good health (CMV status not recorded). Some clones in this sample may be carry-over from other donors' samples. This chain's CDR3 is CASRRYALPYYGYTF. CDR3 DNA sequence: TGTGCCAGCAGGAGGTATGCCCTCCCATACTATGGCTACACCTTC. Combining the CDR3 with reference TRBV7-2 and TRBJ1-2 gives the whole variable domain GAGVSQSPSNKVTEKGKDVELRCDPISGHTALYWYRQSLGQGLEFLIYFQGNSAPDKSGLPSDRFSAERTGGSVSTLTIQRTQQEDSAVYLCASRRYALPYYGYTFGSGTRLTVV.